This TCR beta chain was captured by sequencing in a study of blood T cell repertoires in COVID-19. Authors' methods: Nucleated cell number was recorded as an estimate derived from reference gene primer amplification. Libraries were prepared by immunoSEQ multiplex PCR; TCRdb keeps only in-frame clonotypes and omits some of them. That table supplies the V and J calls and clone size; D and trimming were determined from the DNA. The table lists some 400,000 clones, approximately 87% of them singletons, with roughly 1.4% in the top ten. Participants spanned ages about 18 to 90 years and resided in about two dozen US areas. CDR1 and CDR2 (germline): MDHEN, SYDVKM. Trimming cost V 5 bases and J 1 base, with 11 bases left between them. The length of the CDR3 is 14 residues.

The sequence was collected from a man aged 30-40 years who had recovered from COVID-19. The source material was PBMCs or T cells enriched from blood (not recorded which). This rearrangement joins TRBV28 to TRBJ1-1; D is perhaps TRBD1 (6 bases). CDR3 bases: TGTGCCAGCAGTCCCCCGGACAGGAACACTGAAGCTTTCTTT. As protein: CASSPPDRNTEAFF.